The sample holds one count of the clone carrying this T cell receptor (beta chain). Antigen unknown. Losses at the gene ends were 6 bases for V and 5 bases for J; bases not matched to a gene: 10. Germline V lookup: CDR1 MNHEY, CDR2 SVGAGI. There are 15 residues in the CDR3. Random hexamers primed reverse transcription of about 0.5 to 1 ug RNA. TCRdb itself ran the immunoSEQ multiplex PCR reads through MiXCR, one entry per CDR3 protein. The repertoire has around 300,000 distinct CDR3 sequences, over 75% of them found once; the top ten carry 0.21%. The data are from a study of CD8 T cells in Susac syndrome. Peripheral blood CD8+ and CD4+ T cells were profiled by TCR beta sequencing. Study outcomes and limitations: A relatively small number of individuals underwent TCR sequencing and HLA analysis.

This sequence joins TRBV6-5 and TRBJ2-1; 7 nucleotides agree with TRBD2. The source of this sequence is a human donor with multiple sclerosis. The sequencing input was CD8+ T cells from PBMCs. CDR3 in DNA: TGTGCCAGCAGCCTCCTGGCGGGAGTGAACAATGAGCAGTTCTTC. Translating gives CASSLLAGVNNEQFF.